One and the same sample provided the 18 T cell receptor beta chains below, sequenced in a study of CD8 T cells in ankylosing spondylitis. TCRdb reanalysed the 5' RACE reads using MiXCR and keeps one entry per CDR3 protein. Here the sample spans about 440,000 distinct CDR3 sequences, approximately 17% being singletons. The antigens for these receptors are not known. Study outcomes and limitations: Made up of eight highly homologous variants, a TCR beta motif appeared characteristic of ankylosing spondylitis blood.

Sequenced material: blood, either unsorted or a sorted T cell fraction (not recorded which). The receptors were gathered from a male donor with ankylosing spondylitis.

The chain uses TRBV6-5 and TRBJ1-1; 8 nucleotides align to TRBD1. Germline assignment: CDR1 MNHEY and CDR2 SVGAGI. The CDR3 length is 17 residues. V gave up 2 bases and J gave up 0 bases; unmatched junction bases: 8. The CDR3, as DNA: TGTGCCAGCAGTTACAGGGGGACAGGCCTCATGAACACTGAAGCTTTCTTT. It translates to CASSYRGTGLMNTEAFF.

The J gene is TRBJ2-1, the V gene TRBV4-1, with 12 bases lining up with TRBD2. Per germline, CDR1 MGHRA and CDR2 YSYEKL. Germline trimming cut 0 bases from V and 5 bases from J; bases unmatched to any gene: 20. This CDR3 is built from 22 residues. The CDR3 is CASSQDRPTLSSGRARDNEQFF. CDR3 bases: TGCGCCAGCAGCCAAGATCGCCCAACCTTATCTAGCGGGAGGGCACGTGACAATGAGCAGTTCTTC.

Written as DNA, the CDR3 is TGTGCCAGCAGCGCGACGGACAAGACTGGAAACACCATATATTTT. This sequence encodes CASSATDKTGNTIYF. The chain recombines TRBV5-6 with TRBJ1-3; possible D gene TRBD1, 5 bases. This CDR3 has 15 residues. Between the trimmed V and J ends, which lost 4 bases and 2 bases, there was a span of 13 bases. Germline V lookup: CDR1 SGHDT, CDR2 YYEEEE.

V and J are TRBV5-5 and TRBJ1-3; the D is unclear. Trimming took off 0 bases at V and 4 bases at J, with 8 bases between the two ends. Germline lookup yields CDR1 SGHKS and CDR2 YYEKEE (reference sequence). The CDR3 contains 14 residues. Here the CDR3 reads CASSLEQAGNTIYF. CDR3 sequence (DNA): TGTGCCAGCAGCTTGGAGCAGGCCGGAAACACCATATATTTT.

This clonotype turned up a few times. The chain recombines TRBV2 with TRBJ2-3; 8 positions match TRBD2. CDR1 is SNHLY and CDR2 is FYNNEI in the germline V gene. The CDR3 is made up of 16 amino acids. Trimming at V came to 6 bases and at J to 2 bases, leaving 10 bases not matched to a gene. The CDR3 protein is CASSSGGRLNTDTQYF. For the CDR3, the DNA is TGTGCCAGCAGCAGCGGGGGCCGCCTAAACACAGATACGCAGTATTTT. Full variable domain (remainder filled in from reference TRBV2 and TRBJ2-3): EPEVTQTPSHQVTQMGQEVILRCVPISNHLYFYWYRQILGQKVEFLVSFYNNEISEKSEIFDDQFSVERPDGSNFTLKIRSTKLEDSAMYFCASSSGGRLNTDTQYFGPGTRLTVL.

The chain carries TRBV6-1 and TRBJ1-1; possibly TRBD1 for D (6 bases). This CDR3 is 15 amino acids long. V was cut by 5 bases and J by 1 base, with 14 bases left in between. CDR1 MNHNS and CDR2 SASEGT come from the germline V gene. CDR3 in amino acids: CASSPWDTRNTEAFF. CDR3 nucleotides: TGTGCCAGCAGTCCCTGGGACACCCGGAACACTGAAGCTTTCTTT.

This clonotype occurred a few times. The CDR3 loop reads CASSISLVAQGDNQPQHF. CDR3 sequence (DNA): TGTGCCAGTAGTATATCCCTGGTAGCACAGGGGGACAATCAGCCCCAGCATTTT. V gene TRBV19 combines with J gene TRBJ1-5; 8 bases fit TRBD1. V lost 2 bases and J lost 3; bases outside the gene matches: 12. The CDR3 loop spans 18 amino acids. Per the germline V gene, CDR1 is LNHDA and CDR2 is SQIVND (reference sequence).

The chain recombines TRBV19 with TRBJ1-4, with D possibly being TRBD1 (5 bases). V shed 9 bases and J shed 7 bases, with 12 bases lying between them. Germline lookup yields CDR1 LNHDA and CDR2 SQIVND (reference sequence). This CDR3 is 12 amino acids long. The CDR3 region is CASGQAGEKLFF. As DNA, the CDR3 is TGTGCCAGCGGACAAGCGGGTGAAAAACTGTTTTTT.

This clonotype came up many times. The chain has TRBV12-3 or TRBV12-4 and TRBJ1-5; D unresolved. V lost 1 base, J lost 9 bases, and 19 bases lay in between. The CDR3 extends over 16 amino acids. Written as DNA, the CDR3 is TGTGCCAGCAGTTTAGGGCAGACGGGTGGGTATCGGCCCCAGCATTTT. The encoded protein is CASSLGQTGGYRPQHF.

As DNA, the CDR3 is TGTGCCATCAGTGATTTGGGTGGACAGGGGAGGACTGAAGCTTTCTTT. Translating gives CAISDLGGQGRTEAFF. The rearrangement links TRBV10-3 to TRBJ1-1; 9 nucleotides match TRBD1. V dropped 3 bases and J dropped 5; count of bases not matched to a gene: 10. The CDR3 consists of 16 residues. Germline assignment: CDR1 ENHRY and CDR2 SYGVKD.

The V call is TRBV20-1, the J call TRBJ1-1; D not certain. Trimming took off 2 bases at V and 0 bases at J, with 7 bases between the two ends. The CDR3 loop spans 13 amino acids. Germline CDR1 is DFQATT and CDR2 is SNEGSKA (reference sequence). The CDR3 spells CSARRTMNTEAFF. The CDR3 DNA follows: TGCAGTGCTAGACGGACGATGAACACTGAAGCTTTCTTT.

V usage is TRBV3-1 and J usage is TRBJ1-6; D remains ambiguous. Per the germline V gene, CDR1 is LGHDT and CDR2 is YNNKEL (reference sequence). The CDR3 covers 17 residues. The V gene lost 1 base and the J gene lost 0 bases, with 10 bases spanning the gap. The CDR3 region is CASSQGLRSSYNSPLHF. CDR3 coding DNA: TGTGCCAGCAGCCAAGGGCTCCGGAGCTCCTATAATTCACCCCTCCACTTT.

The chain employs TRBV2 and TRBJ1-1, with D perhaps TRBD1 (5 bases). The V end was cut by 0 bases, the J end by 1 base, with 18 bases between. Germline V lookup: CDR1 SNHLY, CDR2 FYNNEI. The length of the CDR3 is 18 residues. CDR3 sequence (DNA): TGTGCCAGCAGTGAAGCGCTTCAGCAGGGTTCTTGGAACACTGAAGCTTTCTTT. Translation gives CASSEALQQGSWNTEAFF. The entire variable domain, with the rest obtained from reference TRBV2 and TRBJ1-1, is as follows: EPEVTQTPSHQVTQMGQEVILRCVPISNHLYFYWYRQILGQKVEFLVSFYNNEISEKSEIFDDQFSVERPDGSNFTLKIRSTKLEDSAMYFCASSEALQQGSWNTEAFFGQGTRLTVV.

The chain recombines TRBV7-2 with TRBJ2-5; 12 bases line up with TRBD1. This CDR3 contains 15 residues. CDR1 SGHTA and CDR2 FQGNSA come from the germline V gene. V lost 4 bases, J lost 5 bases, and 5 bases stayed unmatched. CDR3 sequence reads: CASSSGQGAWETQYF. DNA for the CDR3: TGTGCCAGCAGCTCGGGACAGGGGGCATGGGAGACCCAGTACTTC.

This clonotype has at least ten counts. Germline is not matched at one junction end, which may reflect a read error. The V and J genes are TRBV7-7 and TRBJ2-3, with TRBD1 matching 7 bases. The germline CDR1 and CDR2 sequences are SSHAT and FNYEAQ (reference sequence). This CDR3 comprises 12 residues. CDR3 sequence reads: CASSPDRETQYF. CDR3 DNA sequence: TGTGCTAGCAGCCCCGACAGGGAGACGCAGTATTTT. Complete variable domain (other parts from reference TRBV7-7 and TRBJ2-3): GAGVSQSPRYKVTKRGQDVTLRCDPISSHATLYWYQQALGQGPEFLTYFNYEAQPDKSGLPSDRFSAERPEGSISTLTIQRTEQRDSAMYRCASSPDRETQYFGPGTRLTVL.

This clonotype has ten or more counts. This chain links TRBV28 with TRBJ2-1; D might be TRBD1 (5 bases). The CDR3 loop spans 14 amino acids. The ends were cut back, 9 bases at V and 5 bases at J, with 17 bases in the middle. Germline V gives CDR1 MDHEN, CDR2 SYDVKM. The CDR3 sequence: CARPGLSWDNEQFF. The CDR3, as DNA: TGTGCCAGACCAGGGTTAAGTTGGGACAATGAGCAGTTCTTC. Full variable domain (missing parts from reference TRBV28 and TRBJ2-1): DVKVTQSSRYLVKRTGEKVFLECVQDMDHENMFWYRQDPGLGLRLIYFSYDVKMKEKGDIPEGYSVSREKKERFSLILESASTNQTSMYLCARPGLSWDNEQFFGPGTRLTVL.

This clonotype was seen only a few times. The chain has TRBV3-1 and TRBJ2-7; D tentatively reads TRBD1 or TRBD2 (5 bases each). V lost 2 bases and J lost 4, with 9 bases in between. There are 13 residues in the CDR3. Looked up from germline, CDR1 is LGHDT and CDR2 is YNNKEL (reference sequence). The CDR3 is CASSQLEGYEQYF. The CDR3 DNA is TGTGCCAGCAGCCAATTAGAGGGGTACGAGCAGTACTTC.

This clonotype was observed a few times. The rearrangement links TRBV28 to TRBJ2-7; D may be TRBD2 (5 bases). The CDR3 has 20 residues. V gave up 1 base and J gave up 0 bases, with 25 bases separating them. Germline lookup yields CDR1 MDHEN and CDR2 SYDVKM. CDR3 nucleotide sequence: TGTGCCAGCAGTTTATTTCGATCTCCTCGAGGGCACCAAAGCTCCTACGAGCAGTACTTC. Amino acid sequence: CASSLFRSPRGHQSSYEQYF.